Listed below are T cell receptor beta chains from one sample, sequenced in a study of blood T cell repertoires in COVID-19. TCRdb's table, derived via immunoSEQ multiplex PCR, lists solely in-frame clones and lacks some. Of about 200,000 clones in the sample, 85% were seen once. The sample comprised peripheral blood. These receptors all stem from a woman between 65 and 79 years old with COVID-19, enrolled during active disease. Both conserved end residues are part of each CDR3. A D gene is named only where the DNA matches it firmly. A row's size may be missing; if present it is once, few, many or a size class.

TGTGCCAGCAGTGAATTCAGGCTGGGGCCCTATGGCTACACCTTC,CASSEFRLGPYGYTF,TRBJ1-2,TRBV6-1,NA,once
TGCGCCAGCAGCCACCACCGCTGGGACAGAGATAACTATGGCTACACCTTC,CASSHHRWDRDNYGYTF,TRBJ1-2,TRBV4-3,TRBD1,NA
TGTGCCAGCAGCACAGGGACCTATGGCTACACCTTC,CASSTGTYGYTF,TRBJ1-2,TRBV9,NA,NA
TGTGCCAGCAGTGAAGGTAGCTTCCGCGCCTATGGCTACACCTTC,CASSEGSFRAYGYTF,TRBJ1-2,TRBV2,NA,NA
TGTGCCAGTAAAAAACAGGGAATAAATCAGCCCCAGCATTTT,CASKKQGINQPQHF,TRBJ1-5,TRBV19,NA,NA
TGTGCCAGCAGTCCATATGGGGGGTACAATGAGCAGTTCTTC,CASSPYGGYNEQFF,TRBJ2-1,TRBV6-2/TRBV6-3,NA,NA
TGTGCCAGCAGTTTATGGGGGGGTGAAAAACTGTTTTTT,CASSLWGGEKLFF,TRBJ1-4,TRBV12-3/TRBV12-4,NA,NA
TGTGCCAGCAGCGTAGTTTCTAGCGGGACCTACGAGCAGTACTTC,CASSVVSSGTYEQYF,TRBJ2-7,TRBV9,TRBD2,NA
TGTGCCTGGAGTGCTAGTCTCAGTTCGCCCCAGCATTTT,CAWSASLSSPQHF,TRBJ1-5,TRBV30,NA,NA
TGTGCCAGCAGCGTAGCCTCTAGGGGGGAGACCCAGTACTTC,CASSVASRGETQYF,TRBJ2-5,TRBV9,NA,NA
TGCGCCAGCTCCGTTGATAGGGGGCTCACTGAAGCTTTCTTT,CASSVDRGLTEAFF,TRBJ1-1,TRBV5-1,TRBD1,NA